The 17 T cell receptor beta chains presented below share a single source sample, sequenced in a study of shared clonotypes between healthy human individuals. Produced via immunoSEQ multiplex PCR; TCRdb's table is partial and in-frame only. The repertoire holds some 650,000 clones, less than 98% seen once, with less than 0.065% in the top ten. Input material: naive CD4+ T cells sorted from blood. As for subset: CD45RA+ positively selected. The source is a woman in her 30s in good health.

The CDR3 region has the DNA TGTGCCAGCAGCTCCTCCCAAGTGAACACTGAAGCTTTCTTT. It translates to CASSSSQVNTEAFF. The chain carries TRBV7-9 and TRBJ1-1, with D hard to call. Per germline, CDR1 SEHNR and CDR2 FQNEAQ (reference sequence). V gave up 4 bases and J gave up 0 bases, with 9 bases separating them. CDR3 length: 14 residues.

This chain uses TRBV11-2 with TRBJ1-4; 9 positions agree with TRBD1. The CDR3 loop spans 18 amino acids. Germline V gives CDR1 SGHAT, CDR2 FQNNGV. The V gene end was trimmed by 1 base and the J gene end by 0 bases; junction bases not matched to a gene: 6. The CDR3 spells CASSLAGQGFATNEKLFF. CDR3 DNA sequence: TGTGCCAGCAGCTTAGCGGGACAGGGATTCGCAACTAATGAAAAACTGTTTTTT.

The V call is TRBV28, the J call TRBJ1-4, with D tentatively TRBD1 (5 bases). V dropped 2 bases and J dropped 4 bases, with 14 bases sitting between them. Per the germline V gene, CDR1 is MDHEN and CDR2 is SYDVKM. The length of the CDR3 is 16 residues. The DNA for the CDR3 is TGTGCCAGCAGTTTAGCGAGCCGGGGGGGTAATGAAAAACTGTTTTTT. Translating it yields CASSLASRGGNEKLFF.

V usage is TRBV10-3 and J usage is TRBJ2-7, with TRBD1 matching over 10 bases. Per the germline V gene, CDR1 is ENHRY and CDR2 is SYGVKD. The ends lost 3 bases at V and 4 bases at J; junction bases unmatched: 3. The CDR3 covers 14 residues. CDR3 protein: CAISDGQGGYEQYF. The CDR3 DNA is TGTGCCATCAGTGACGGACAGGGGGGGTACGAGCAGTACTTC.

The gene calls are TRBV2 and TRBJ1-2, with D perhaps TRBD1 (6 bases). The CDR3 sequence is 14 residues long. Germline assignment: CDR1 SNHLY and CDR2 FYNNEI. V gave up 4 bases and J gave up 0 bases, with 9 bases separating them. The CDR3 bases are TGTGCCAGCAGTGCCGGGACACCTAACTATGGCTACACCTTC. It is translated as CASSAGTPNYGYTF.

The V call is TRBV19, the J call TRBJ1-5; 9 bases match TRBD1. Germline loops: CDR1 LNHDA, CDR2 SQIVND (reference sequence). The junction had 8 bases not matched to a gene; V was cut back by 5 bases and J by 6 bases. The length of the CDR3 is 15 residues. This CDR3 is CASSEDRGFRQPQHF. DNA of the CDR3: TGTGCCAGTAGTGAGGACAGGGGTTTTCGTCAGCCCCAGCATTTT.

V gene TRBV20-1 combines with J gene TRBJ1-1; weak D call: TRBD1 (6 bases). Germline CDR1 and CDR2: DFQATT and SNEGSKA (reference sequence). Trimming cost V 6 bases and J 10 bases, with 12 bases left between them. The CDR3 contains 10 residues. The CDR3 protein is CSAPVGAAFF. The CDR3 nucleotides are TGCAGTGCCCCTGTGGGGGCAGCTTTCTTT.

The chain couples TRBV5-1 to TRBJ2-3; D uncertain. Trimming took off 4 bases at V and 7 bases at J, with 13 bases between the two ends. CDR1 SGHRS and CDR2 YFSETQ come from the germline V gene. This CDR3 comprises 13 residues. The CDR3: CASSPPGWNTQYF. CDR3 DNA sequence: TGCGCCAGCAGCCCCCCCGGGTGGAATACGCAGTATTTT. Using reference TRBV5-1 and TRBJ2-3 for the parts outside the CDR3, the full variable domain is KAGVTQTPRYLIKTRGQQVTLSCSPISGHRSVSWYQQTPGQGLQFLFEYFSETQRNKGNFPGRFSGRQFSNSRSEMNVSTLELGDSALYLCASSPPGWNTQYFGPGTRLTVL.

This chain joins TRBV29-1 and TRBJ1-5; 7 nucleotides agree with TRBD1. Trimming took 5 bases from V and 3 from J; bases not matched to a gene: 4. Germline V gene data show CDR1 as SQVTM and CDR2 as ANQGSEA. The length of the CDR3 is 13 residues. CDR3 in amino acids: CSVRQGNNQPQHF. The DNA of the CDR3 is TGCAGCGTTCGACAGGGTAACAATCAGCCCCAGCATTTT.

The chain links TRBV5-1 to TRBJ2-2; D unresolved. Germline lookup yields CDR1 SGHRS and CDR2 YFSETQ. The V end lost 0 bases, the J end lost 2 bases, and 8 bases lay between the germline ends. This CDR3 has 15 residues. CDR3 region: CASSLEFTNTGELFF. The CDR3 DNA reads as TGCGCCAGCAGCTTGGAATTTACTAACACCGGGGAGCTGTTTTTT.

The chain links TRBV18 to TRBJ1-4; TRBD1 aligns across 7 bases. J was trimmed by 0 bases and V by 6 bases; bases with no gene match: 1. This CDR3 spans 14 amino acids. Germline lookup yields CDR1 KGHSH and CDR2 LQKENI. The CDR3 DNA reads TGTGCCAGCTCCGGGACAGCAACTAATGAAAAACTGTTTTTT. It yields the protein CASSGTATNEKLFF.

The rearrangement joins TRBV5-5 to TRBJ2-7, with 11 positions matching TRBD1. With 6 bases clipped from V and 6 bases from J, the junction kept 8 bases outside the gene matches. Germline CDR1 SGHKS, CDR2 YYEKEE (reference sequence). CDR3 length: 14 amino acids. Written as DNA, the CDR3 is TGTGCCAGCACCTACGGGACAGGGGGTCGCGAGCAGTACTTC. Translating gives CASTYGTGGREQYF.

The chain combines TRBV28 with TRBJ2-7, with a weak D call TRBD2 (6 bases). CDR1 and CDR2 (germline): MDHEN, SYDVKM. The V end lost 5 bases, the J end lost 7 bases, and 18 bases lay between the germline ends. CDR3 size: 14 residues. CDR3: CASSVGTGAGEQYF. DNA of the CDR3: TGTGCCAGCAGTGTAGGGACTGGGGCCGGGGAGCAGTACTTC. The full variable domain, in which reference TRBV28 and TRBJ2-7 provide the parts outside the CDR3, is DVKVTQSSRYLVKRTGEKVFLECVQDMDHENMFWYRQDPGLGLRLIYFSYDVKMKEKGDIPEGYSVSREKKERFSLILESASTNQTSMYLCASSVGTGAGEQYFGPGTRLTVT.

The rearrangement joins TRBV13 to TRBJ1-1; D gene uncertain. This CDR3 spans 14 amino acids. Trimming left V 5 bases short and J 0 bases short, with 10 bases between. Germline V gene data show CDR1 as PRHDT and CDR2 as FYEKMQ (reference sequence). CDR3 in amino acids: CASSPRHLNTEAFF. DNA for the CDR3: TGTGCCAGCAGCCCCAGACATTTGAACACTGAAGCTTTCTTT.

This chain links TRBV6-5 with TRBJ1-4; D remains ambiguous. Trimming shortened V by 5 bases and J by 5 bases, and 9 bases separated the two germline ends. Germline values: CDR1 MNHEY, CDR2 SVGAGI. This CDR3 spans 13 amino acids. CDR3 in DNA: TGTGCCAGCAGTCCCTTCCCGAATGAAAAACTGTTTTTT. Translated: CASSPFPNEKLFF.

The rearrangement uses TRBV7-8 and TRBJ1-1, with D unresolved. Trimming shortened V by 4 bases and J by 2 bases, and 8 bases separated the two germline ends. Germline V gene lookup returns CDR1 SGHVS and CDR2 FQNEAQ. There are 13 residues in the CDR3. The CDR3 region has the DNA TGTGCCAGCAGCTCGGGAAGAAACACTGAAGCTTTCTTT. Translation gives CASSSGRNTEAFF.

The chain couples TRBV15 to TRBJ2-3, with unresolved D. Germline V gene lookup returns CDR1 LNHNV and CDR2 YYDKDF (reference sequence). The CDR3 length is 16 residues. V lost 0 bases and J lost 8, with 18 bases in between. The CDR3 protein is CATSRELLGSYLTQYF. The CDR3 coding sequence is TGTGCCACCAGCAGAGAACTTCTAGGCTCGTACCTTACGCAGTATTTT.